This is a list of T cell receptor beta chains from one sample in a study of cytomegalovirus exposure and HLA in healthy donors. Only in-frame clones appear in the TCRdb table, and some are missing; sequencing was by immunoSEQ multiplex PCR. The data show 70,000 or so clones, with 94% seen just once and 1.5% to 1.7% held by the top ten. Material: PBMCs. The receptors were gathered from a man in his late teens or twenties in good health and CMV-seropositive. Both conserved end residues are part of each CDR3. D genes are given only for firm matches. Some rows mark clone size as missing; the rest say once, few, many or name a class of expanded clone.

CDR3 protein: CASSPQTSDSYNEQFF
CDR3 DNA: TGTGCCAGCAGCCCCCAGACTAGCGACTCCTACAATGAGCAGTTCTTC
D gene: TRBD2
V gene: TRBV5-8
J gene: TRBJ2-1
CDR3 length: 16
clone size: -

CDR3 protein: CASRNRGRYQPQHF
CDR3 DNA: TGTGCCAGCAGGAACAGGGGGCGCTATCAGCCCCAGCATTTT
D gene: TRBD1
V gene: TRBV27
J gene: TRBJ1-5
CDR3 length: 14
clone size: -

CDR3 protein: CAWYQAFF
CDR3 DNA: TGTGCCTGGTATCAAGCTTTCTTT
D gene: -
V gene: TRBV30
J gene: TRBJ1-1
CDR3 length: 8
clone size: -

CDR3 protein: CATSRRTSGRAHTGELFF
CDR3 DNA: TGTGCCACCAGCAGAAGGACTAGCGGGAGGGCCCACACCGGGGAGCTGTTTTTT
D gene: TRBD2
V gene: TRBV15
J gene: TRBJ2-2
CDR3 length: 18
clone size: once

CDR3 protein: CASSQNDRGGTDTQYF
CDR3 DNA: TGTGCCAGCAGCCAAAACGACAGGGGGGGCACAGATACGCAGTATTTT
D gene: TRBD1
V gene: TRBV7-9
J gene: TRBJ2-3
CDR3 length: 16
clone size: -

CDR3 protein: CASSLLAGVEGGELFF
CDR3 DNA: TGTGCCAGCAGCTTGTTAGCGGGAGTGGAAGGCGGGGAGCTGTTTTTT
D gene: TRBD2
V gene: TRBV5-4
J gene: TRBJ2-2
CDR3 length: 16
clone size: -

CDR3 protein: CASSIRGSVREQYF
CDR3 DNA: TGTGCCAGTAGTATAAGGGGCTCCGTTCGGGAGCAGTACTTC
D gene: -
V gene: TRBV19
J gene: TRBJ2-7
CDR3 length: 14
clone size: once

CDR3 protein: CASRDGIHVLDEQYF
CDR3 DNA: TGTGCCAGCAGAGACGGGATACACGTGTTAGACGAGCAGTACTTC
D gene: -
V gene: TRBV21-1
J gene: TRBJ2-7
CDR3 length: 15
clone size: -

CDR3 protein: CAWSPDRGQGWETQYF
CDR3 DNA: TGTGCCTGGAGTCCCGACAGAGGACAGGGCTGGGAGACCCAGTACTTC
D gene: TRBD1
V gene: TRBV30
J gene: TRBJ2-5
CDR3 length: 16
clone size: -

CDR3 protein: CSVHPSSGEQFF
CDR3 DNA: TGCAGCGTTCATCCCTCCTCGGGAGAGCAGTTCTTC
D gene: -
V gene: TRBV29-1
J gene: TRBJ2-1
CDR3 length: 12
clone size: -

CDR3 protein: CASSPRMGQRQYF
CDR3 DNA: TGTGCCAGCAGTCCGAGGATGGGACAGCGGCAGTACTTC
D gene: TRBD1
V gene: TRBV28
J gene: TRBJ2-7
CDR3 length: 13
clone size: -

CDR3 protein: CASSSLGGREQYF
CDR3 DNA: TGTGCCAGCAGCTCACTGGGGGGGAGAGAGCAGTACTTC
D gene: TRBD2
V gene: TRBV11-3
J gene: TRBJ2-7
CDR3 length: 13
clone size: -

CDR3 protein: CAWSDGDSTDTQYF
CDR3 DNA: TGTGCCTGGAGTGACGGGGATAGCACAGATACGCAGTATTTT
D gene: -
V gene: TRBV30
J gene: TRBJ2-3
CDR3 length: 14
clone size: -

CDR3 protein: CASRPGLAGGYTQYF
CDR3 DNA: TGTGCCAGCAGACCGGGACTAGCGGGAGGATATACGCAGTATTTT
D gene: TRBD2
V gene: TRBV2
J gene: TRBJ2-3
CDR3 length: 15
clone size: -

CDR3 protein: CASSLTTPGNTIYF
CDR3 DNA: TGTGCCAGCAGTTTAACCACTCCTGGAAACACCATATATTTT
D gene: -
V gene: TRBV28
J gene: TRBJ1-3
CDR3 length: 14
clone size: -

CDR3 protein: CAISEIGGTEPQHF
CDR3 DNA: TGTGCCATCAGTGAGATCGGGGGAACGGAGCCCCAGCATTTT
D gene: -
V gene: TRBV10-3
J gene: TRBJ1-5
CDR3 length: 14
clone size: -

CDR3 protein: CASSFGLAGATNTDTQYF
CDR3 DNA: TGTGCCAGCAGCTTCGGGCTAGCGGGAGCTACGAACACAGATACGCAGTATTTT
D gene: TRBD2
V gene: TRBV5-4
J gene: TRBJ2-3
CDR3 length: 18
clone size: -

CDR3 protein: CASIEGGSNEKLFF
CDR3 DNA: TGTGCCAGCATCGAGGGGGGGTCTAATGAAAAACTGTTTTTT
D gene: -
V gene: TRBV6-5
J gene: TRBJ1-4
CDR3 length: 14
clone size: -

CDR3 protein: CASSTPGQGAAEQFF
CDR3 DNA: TGTGCCAGCAGCACCCCGGGACAGGGGGCAGCTGAGCAGTTCTTC
D gene: TRBD1
V gene: TRBV5-5
J gene: TRBJ2-1
CDR3 length: 15
clone size: -

CDR3 protein: CASTPQGLNNEQFF
CDR3 DNA: TGTGCCAGCACCCCGCAGGGGCTCAACAATGAGCAGTTCTTC
D gene: -
V gene: TRBV9
J gene: TRBJ2-1
CDR3 length: 14
clone size: -

CDR3 protein: CASSSAREGYNEQFF
CDR3 DNA: TGTGCCAGTAGTTCGGCGCGGGAGGGATACAATGAGCAGTTCTTC
D gene: TRBD2
V gene: TRBV19
J gene: TRBJ2-1
CDR3 length: 15
clone size: -

CDR3 protein: CASSLGTGVTDTQYF
CDR3 DNA: TGTGCCAGCAGCTTGGGGACAGGAGTCACAGATACGCAGTATTTT
D gene: TRBD1
V gene: TRBV5-4
J gene: TRBJ2-3
CDR3 length: 15
clone size: -

CDR3 protein: CSVALQNSNQPQHF
CDR3 DNA: TGCAGCGTTGCCCTACAGAATAGCAATCAGCCCCAGCATTTT
D gene: -
V gene: TRBV29-1
J gene: TRBJ1-5
CDR3 length: 14
clone size: -

CDR3 protein: CASSIIPGTGVDEQYF
CDR3 DNA: TGTGCCAGTAGTATTATTCCAGGGACAGGGGTTGACGAGCAGTACTTC
D gene: TRBD1
V gene: TRBV19
J gene: TRBJ2-7
CDR3 length: 16
clone size: -

CDR3 protein: CASSLLGSGSGTGELFF
CDR3 DNA: TGTGCCAGCAGCTTATTGGGAAGCGGGAGCGGCACCGGGGAGCTGTTTTTT
D gene: TRBD2
V gene: TRBV7-8
J gene: TRBJ2-2
CDR3 length: 17
clone size: -

CDR3 protein: CASRGDFNTGELFF
CDR3 DNA: TGTGCCAGCAGAGGGGACTTCAACACCGGGGAGCTGTTTTTT
D gene: -
V gene: TRBV2
J gene: TRBJ2-2
CDR3 length: 14
clone size: -

CDR3 protein: CASSLALAAYNEQFF
CDR3 DNA: TGTGCCAGCAGCTTAGCCCTAGCGGCCTACAATGAGCAGTTCTTC
D gene: TRBD2
V gene: TRBV11-2
J gene: TRBJ2-1
CDR3 length: 15
clone size: -

CDR3 protein: CASSPHGGNTYEQYF
CDR3 DNA: TGTGCCAGCAGTCCCCACGGCGGGAACACCTACGAGCAGTACTTC
D gene: -
V gene: TRBV9
J gene: TRBJ2-7
CDR3 length: 15
clone size: -

CDR3 protein: CSVLWTSGQETQYF
CDR3 DNA: TGCAGCGTTCTCTGGACTAGCGGCCAAGAGACCCAGTACTTC
D gene: TRBD2
V gene: TRBV29-1
J gene: TRBJ2-5
CDR3 length: 14
clone size: -

CDR3 protein: CASSLGGFPSTGELFF
CDR3 DNA: TGTGCCAGCAGCTTGGGAGGGTTCCCCAGCACCGGGGAGCTGTTTTTT
D gene: -
V gene: TRBV5-4
J gene: TRBJ2-2
CDR3 length: 16
clone size: -

CDR3 protein: CASSLPGQRYEQYF
CDR3 DNA: TGTGCCAGCAGTTTACCGGGACAGAGATACGAGCAGTACTTC
D gene: TRBD1
V gene: TRBV28
J gene: TRBJ2-7
CDR3 length: 14
clone size: -

CDR3 protein: CASSSQGRGQYF
CDR3 DNA: TGTGCCAGCAGCTCTCAGGGGCGCGGGCAGTACTTC
D gene: -
V gene: TRBV5-6
J gene: TRBJ2-7
CDR3 length: 12
clone size: -

CDR3 protein: CASSEEWLREMGNTIYF
CDR3 DNA: TGTGCCAGCAGTGAGGAGTGGTTGAGGGAGATGGGAAACACCATATATTTT
D gene: -
V gene: TRBV2
J gene: TRBJ1-3
CDR3 length: 17
clone size: -

CDR3 protein: CASSAHLTEAFF
CDR3 DNA: TGTGCCAGCAGCGCCCACTTAACCGAAGCTTTCTTT
D gene: -
V gene: TRBV2
J gene: TRBJ1-1
CDR3 length: 12
clone size: once

CDR3 protein: CSVTETGVDQPQHF
CDR3 DNA: TGCAGCGTTACGGAGACAGGGGTGGATCAGCCCCAGCATTTT
D gene: TRBD1
V gene: TRBV29-1
J gene: TRBJ1-5
CDR3 length: 14
clone size: once

CDR3 protein: CAWSPGQVPTNEKLFF
CDR3 DNA: TGTGCCTGGAGCCCGGGACAGGTCCCAACTAATGAAAAACTGTTTTTT
D gene: TRBD1
V gene: TRBV30
J gene: TRBJ1-4
CDR3 length: 16
clone size: -

CDR3 protein: CASIFTDTQYF
CDR3 DNA: TGTGCCAGTATATTCACAGATACGCAGTATTTT
D gene: -
V gene: TRBV6-4
J gene: TRBJ2-3
CDR3 length: 11
clone size: once

CDR3 protein: CASSLSAGTDTQYF
CDR3 DNA: TGTGCCAGCAGCTTATCTGCGGGAACAGATACGCAGTATTTT
D gene: -
V gene: TRBV7-9
J gene: TRBJ2-3
CDR3 length: 14
clone size: -

CDR3 protein: CASSLLPTGAMNTEAFF
CDR3 DNA: TGTGCCAGCAGCTTACTCCCCACAGGGGCAATGAACACTGAAGCTTTCTTT
D gene: TRBD1
V gene: TRBV11-3
J gene: TRBJ1-1
CDR3 length: 17
clone size: -

CDR3 protein: CASSLVVGGEQFF
CDR3 DNA: TGTGCCAGCAGCTTAGTGGTAGGGGGTGAGCAGTTCTTC
D gene: -
V gene: TRBV7-9
J gene: TRBJ2-1
CDR3 length: 13
clone size: -